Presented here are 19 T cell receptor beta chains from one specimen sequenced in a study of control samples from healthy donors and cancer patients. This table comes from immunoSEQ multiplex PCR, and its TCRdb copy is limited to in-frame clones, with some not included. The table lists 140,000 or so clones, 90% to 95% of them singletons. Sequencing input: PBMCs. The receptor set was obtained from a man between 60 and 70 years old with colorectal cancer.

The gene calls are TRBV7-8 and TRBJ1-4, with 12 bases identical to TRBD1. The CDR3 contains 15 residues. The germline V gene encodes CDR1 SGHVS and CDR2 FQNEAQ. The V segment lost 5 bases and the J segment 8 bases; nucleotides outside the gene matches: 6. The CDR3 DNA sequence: TGTGCCAGCAGCCCCGGGGGACAGGGGGCGGAAAAACTGTTTTTT. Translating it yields CASSPGGQGAEKLFF. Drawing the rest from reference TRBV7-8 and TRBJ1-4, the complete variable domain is GAGVSQSPRYKVAKRGQDVALRCDPISGHVSLFWYQQALGQGPEFLTYFQNEAQLDKSGLPSDRFFAERPEGSVSTLKIQRTQQEDSAVYLCASSPGGQGAEKLFFGSGTQLSVL.

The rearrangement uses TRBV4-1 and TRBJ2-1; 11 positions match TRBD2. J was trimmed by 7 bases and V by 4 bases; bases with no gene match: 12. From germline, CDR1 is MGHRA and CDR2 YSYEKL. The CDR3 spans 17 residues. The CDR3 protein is CASSPGIAGGPRNEQFF. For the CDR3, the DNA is TGCGCCAGCAGCCCCGGGATAGCGGGGGGGCCGAGGAATGAGCAGTTCTTC.

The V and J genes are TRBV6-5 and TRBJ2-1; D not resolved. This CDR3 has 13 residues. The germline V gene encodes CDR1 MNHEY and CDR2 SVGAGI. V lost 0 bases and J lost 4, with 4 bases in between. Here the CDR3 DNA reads TGTGCCAGCAGTTACTCCTCTTACAATGAGCAGTTCTTC. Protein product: CASSYSSYNEQFF.

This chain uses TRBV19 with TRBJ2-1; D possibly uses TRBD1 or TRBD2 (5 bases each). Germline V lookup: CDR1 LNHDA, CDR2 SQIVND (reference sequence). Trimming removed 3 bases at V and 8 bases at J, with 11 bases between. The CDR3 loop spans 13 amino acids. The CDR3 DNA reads TGTGCCAGTAGTATCTCGGGGCGATATGAGCAGTTCTTC. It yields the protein CASSISGRYEQFF.

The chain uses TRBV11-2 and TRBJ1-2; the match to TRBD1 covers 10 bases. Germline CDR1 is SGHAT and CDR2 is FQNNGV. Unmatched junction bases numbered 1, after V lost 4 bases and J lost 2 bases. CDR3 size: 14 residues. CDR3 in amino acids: CASSSGQGNYGYTF. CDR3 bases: TGTGCCAGCAGCTCGGGACAGGGGAACTATGGCTACACCTTC.

CDR3 nucleotide sequence: TGTGCCAGCGATGACAGGGCTGGCAGCAATCAGCCCCAGCATTTT. It encodes CASDDRAGSNQPQHF. This chain joins TRBV19 and TRBJ1-5, with 7 positions matching TRBD1. CDR3 length: 15 amino acids. Germline assignment: CDR1 LNHDA and CDR2 SQIVND (reference sequence). Trimming cost V 9 bases and J 1 base; bases outside gene matches: 9.

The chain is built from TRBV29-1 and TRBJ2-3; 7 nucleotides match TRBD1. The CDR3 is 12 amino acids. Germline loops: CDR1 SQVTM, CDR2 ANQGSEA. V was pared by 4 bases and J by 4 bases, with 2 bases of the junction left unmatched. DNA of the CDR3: TGCAGCGTTGTTGGGACAGCAGATACGCAGTATTTT. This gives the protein CSVVGTADTQYF.

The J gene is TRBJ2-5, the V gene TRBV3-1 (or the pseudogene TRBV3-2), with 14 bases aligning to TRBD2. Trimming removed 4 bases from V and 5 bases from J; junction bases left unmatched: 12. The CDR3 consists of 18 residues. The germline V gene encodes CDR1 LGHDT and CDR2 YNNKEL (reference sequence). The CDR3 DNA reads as TGTGCCAGCAGCCCCGGACTAGCGGGGGGTATACGTAGGGAGACCCAGTACTTC. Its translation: CASSPGLAGGIRRETQYF.

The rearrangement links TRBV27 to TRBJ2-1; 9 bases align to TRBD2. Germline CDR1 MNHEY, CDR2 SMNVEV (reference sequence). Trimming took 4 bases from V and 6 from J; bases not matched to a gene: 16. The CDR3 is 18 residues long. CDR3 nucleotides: TGTGCCAGCAGTTCCCACCGATTGTTAGCGGGGGCCTCCAATGAGCAGTTCTTC. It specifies CASSSHRLLAGASNEQFF.

Here the CDR3 DNA reads TGTGCCAGCGGCGGCAGGGGGGACGAGACCCAGTACTTC. Protein sequence: CASGGRGDETQYF. The rearrangement uses TRBV7-2 and TRBJ2-5; tentatively, D is TRBD1 (7 bases). This CDR3 has 13 residues. V was cut by 8 bases and J by 5 bases, with 15 bases left in between. Germline CDR1 and CDR2: SGHTA and FQGNSA.

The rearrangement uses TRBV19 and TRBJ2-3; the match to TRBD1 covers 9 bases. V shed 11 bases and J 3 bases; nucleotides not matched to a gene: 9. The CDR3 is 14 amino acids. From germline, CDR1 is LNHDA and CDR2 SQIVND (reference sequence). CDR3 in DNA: TGTGCCTCAAAGGGGACAGGGAAAACAGATACGCAGTATTTT. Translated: CASKGTGKTDTQYF.

CDR3 protein: CASSTGQPQHF. DNA for the CDR3: TGTGCCAGCAGTACAGGTCAGCCCCAGCATTTT. The rearrangement links TRBV6-5 to TRBJ1-5, with a weak D call TRBD1 (5 bases). Germline values: CDR1 MNHEY, CDR2 SVGAGI. The CDR3 is 11 amino acids. The germline V and J ends were trimmed by 5 bases and 6 bases, with 5 bases remaining between them.

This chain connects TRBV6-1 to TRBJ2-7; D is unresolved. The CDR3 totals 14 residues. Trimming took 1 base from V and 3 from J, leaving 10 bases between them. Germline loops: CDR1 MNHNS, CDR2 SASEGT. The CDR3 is CASSEVQSDYEQYF. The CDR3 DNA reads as TGTGCCAGCAGTGAAGTCCAAAGCGACTACGAGCAGTACTTC.

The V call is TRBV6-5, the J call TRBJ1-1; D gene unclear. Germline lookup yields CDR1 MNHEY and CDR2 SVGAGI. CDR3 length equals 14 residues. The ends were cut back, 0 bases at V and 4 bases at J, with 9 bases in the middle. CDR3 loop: CASSYSATRTEAFF. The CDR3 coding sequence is TGTGCCAGCAGTTACTCGGCGACACGCACTGAAGCTTTCTTT.

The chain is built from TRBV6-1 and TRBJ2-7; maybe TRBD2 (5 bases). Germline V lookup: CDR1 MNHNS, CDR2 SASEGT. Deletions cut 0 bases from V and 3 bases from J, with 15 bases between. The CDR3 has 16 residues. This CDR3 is CASSEAGGQFYYEQYF. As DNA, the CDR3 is TGTGCCAGCAGTGAAGCAGGCGGGCAGTTCTACTACGAGCAGTACTTC.

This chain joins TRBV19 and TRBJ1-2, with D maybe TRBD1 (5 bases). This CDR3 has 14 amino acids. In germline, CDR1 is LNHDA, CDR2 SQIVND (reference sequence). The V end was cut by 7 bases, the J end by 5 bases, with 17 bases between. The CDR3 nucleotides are TGTGCCAGTAAGGGGTATACGTTCGCTTATGGCTACACCTTC. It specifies CASKGYTFAYGYTF.

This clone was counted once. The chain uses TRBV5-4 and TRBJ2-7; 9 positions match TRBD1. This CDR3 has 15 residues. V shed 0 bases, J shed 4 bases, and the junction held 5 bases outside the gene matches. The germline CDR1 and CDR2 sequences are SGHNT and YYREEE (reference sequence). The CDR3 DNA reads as TGTGCCAGCAGCTTGGGCGGACAGGGGAGGTACGAGCAGTACTTC. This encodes CASSLGGQGRYEQYF.

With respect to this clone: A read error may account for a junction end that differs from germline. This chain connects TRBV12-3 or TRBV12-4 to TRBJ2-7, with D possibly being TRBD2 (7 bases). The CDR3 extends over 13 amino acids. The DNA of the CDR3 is TGTGCCAGCAGCCCGGGGGGCATAGCGGTACGGAACTTC. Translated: CASSPGGIAVRNF.

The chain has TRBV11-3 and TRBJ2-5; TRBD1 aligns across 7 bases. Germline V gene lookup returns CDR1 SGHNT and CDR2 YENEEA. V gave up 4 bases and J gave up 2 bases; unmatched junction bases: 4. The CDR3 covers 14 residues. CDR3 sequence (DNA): TGTGCCAGCAGCTCCGGGACAGCACAAGAGACCCAGTACTTC. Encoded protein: CASSSGTAQETQYF. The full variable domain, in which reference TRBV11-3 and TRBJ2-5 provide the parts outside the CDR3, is EAGVVQSPRYKIIEKKQPVAFWCNPISGHNTLYWYLQNLGQGPELLIRYENEEAVDDSQLPKDRFSAERLKGVDSTLKIQPAELGDSAVYLCASSSGTAQETQYFGPGTRLLVL.